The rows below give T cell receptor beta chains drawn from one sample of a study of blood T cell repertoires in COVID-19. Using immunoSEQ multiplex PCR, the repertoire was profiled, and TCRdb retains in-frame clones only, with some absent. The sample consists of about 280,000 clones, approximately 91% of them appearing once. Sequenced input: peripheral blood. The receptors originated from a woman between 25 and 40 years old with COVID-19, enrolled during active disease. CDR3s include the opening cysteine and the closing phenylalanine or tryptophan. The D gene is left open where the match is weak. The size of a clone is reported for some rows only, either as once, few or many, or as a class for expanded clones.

TGCAGTGCTAGTGGGCTAGCGGGAGGGCCGGGGCAAGAGACCCAGTACTTC	CSASGLAGGPGQETQYF	TRBJ2-5	.	TRBV20-1	TRBD2
TGCGCCAGCAGCCTGGGACTAGCGGGTCAGTACGAGCAGTACTTC	CASSLGLAGQYEQYF	TRBJ2-7	.	TRBV5-1	TRBD2
TGTGCCAGCCAAGGACAGGGGGCGAATTCACCCCTCCACTTT	CASQGQGANSPLHF	TRBJ1-6	.	TRBV7-9	TRBD1
TGTGCCAGTAGTAGTTCCTACAGGGACTATGGCTACACCTTC	CASSSSYRDYGYTF	TRBJ1-2	.	TRBV19	.
TGTGCCAGCAGTGAACGGCGGGACCTGATGCGCGACTTC	CASSERRDLMRDF	TRBJ2-7	.	TRBV6-1	.
TGTGCCAGCAGTTTAGGGGGCGCCTATGGCTACACCTTC	CASSLGGAYGYTF	TRBJ1-2	.	TRBV27	.
TGTGCCAGCAGTACTACAGGGGGGGAACAGTTCTTC	CASSTTGGEQFF	TRBJ2-1	.	TRBV6-5	.
TGTGCCATCGCCACACAGGGCTCTGGAAACACCATATATTTT	CAIATQGSGNTIYF	TRBJ1-3	.	TRBV10-3	.
TGTGCCAGCAAGCGAGGCGGCACAGATACGCAGTATTTT	CASKRGGTDTQYF	TRBJ2-3	.	TRBV6-5	.
TGTGCCAGCACGATGACAGGGGCGCCTTCAACGACTGAAGCTTTCTTT	CASTMTGAPSTTEAFF	TRBJ1-1	.	TRBV3-1/TRBV3-2	TRBD1
TGTGCCAGCAGTTTAGTCGGGTTGCGTACGTATGAGCAGTTCTTC	CASSLVGLRTYEQFF	TRBJ2-1	.	TRBV28	.
TGTGCCAGCAGTGACTATGGCGGGGAGCTGTTTTTT	CASSDYGGELFF	TRBJ2-2	.	TRBV28	.
TGTGCCAGCAGTCGAACCCTAGCGGGGAACTATGGCTACACCTTC	CASSRTLAGNYGYTF	TRBJ1-2	.	TRBV28	.
TGTGCCAGTAGCCCAGGGCAGGTCCCCTCCTATGGCTACACCTTC	CASSPGQVPSYGYTF	TRBJ1-2	.	TRBV19	.
TGTGCCAGCAGCTTAGGCCGTACTAGCAACACCGGGGAGCTGTTTTTT	CASSLGRTSNTGELFF	TRBJ2-2	.	TRBV7-9	.
TGTGCCATCAGTGAACCTACGGGCAAAAACATTCAGTACTTC	CAISEPTGKNIQYF	TRBJ2-4	.	TRBV10-3	.
TGTGCCAGCAGTCTGGGAGGCCGTTACTCTGGAAACACCATATATTTT	CASSLGGRYSGNTIYF	TRBJ1-3	.	TRBV2	.
TGTGCCTGGAGCAGAGGATTGCCGGGGCAGTACTTC	CAWSRGLPGQYF	TRBJ2-7	.	TRBV30	.
TGTGCCAGCAGTCTTCCGGGACAGGGGAGCGAGCAGTACTTC	CASSLPGQGSEQYF	TRBJ2-7	.	TRBV28	TRBD1
TGTGCCAGCAGGAACGACAGGGACACCTACGAGCAGTACTTC	CASRNDRDTYEQYF	TRBJ2-7	.	TRBV6-5	TRBD1
TGTGCCAGCACCCGAGCTGGCGCGGGAGGGCCGGGGGAGACCCAGTACTTC	CASTRAGAGGPGETQYF	TRBJ2-5	.	TRBV7-6	TRBD2
TGTGCCAGCAGCCCAAGACTAGCGGGACCGCAGTATTTT	CASSPRLAGPQYF	TRBJ2-3	.	TRBV9	TRBD2
TGTGCGATCCCGGCAGGGAAAGAGACCCAGTACTTC	CAIPAGKETQYF	TRBJ2-5	.	TRBV7-9	.
TGTGCCAGTAGTCTTAGGACTAGCGGTTCGAACACCGGGGAGCTGTTTTTT	CASSLRTSGSNTGELFF	TRBJ2-2	.	TRBV19	TRBD2
TGCAGCGTTGAAGGGCCAGATCCCCTTGGCTACAATGAGCAGTTCTTC	CSVEGPDPLGYNEQFF	TRBJ2-1	once	TRBV29-1	.
TGTGCCAGTAGTATAGTGAGCGGGAATGAGCAGTTCTTC	CASSIVSGNEQFF	TRBJ2-1	.	TRBV19	.
TGTGCCAGCAGTTGGGGGGGTGGGGGGACGAACACTGAAGCTTTCTTT	CASSWGGGGTNTEAFF	TRBJ1-1	.	TRBV27	.
TGCGCCAGCAGCTTGGACAGGGGTGTCGAGCAGTACTTC	CASSLDRGVEQYF	TRBJ2-7	many	TRBV5-1	TRBD1
TGTGCCAGCAGTTACGGGCAGAACGCCTACAATGAGCAGTTCTTC	CASSYGQNAYNEQFF	TRBJ2-1	.	TRBV6-5	.
TGTGCCAGCAGCGTAGCCGGGACTCAAGAGACCCAGTACTTC	CASSVAGTQETQYF	TRBJ2-5	.	TRBV9	.
TGTGCCAGCAGTAACCGACAGGTTTATGAAAAACTGTTTTTT	CASSNRQVYEKLFF	TRBJ1-4	once	TRBV6-5	.
TGTGCCACCAGCGGGACTAGCGGGGGTAGGGGTGAGCAGTTCTTC	CATSGTSGGRGEQFF	TRBJ2-1	once	TRBV24-1	TRBD2
TGTGCCAGCAGTCTAAGGGGGATCCATGAGCAGTTCTTC	CASSLRGIHEQFF	TRBJ2-1	.	TRBV7-2	.
TGTGCCAGCAGCATGACAGGGGTGCGGAATTCACCCCTCCACTTT	CASSMTGVRNSPLHF	TRBJ1-6	once	TRBV7-8	TRBD1
TGTGCCAGCAGCAAGGATACAGGGGCGAACACTGAAGCTTTCTTT	CASSKDTGANTEAFF	TRBJ1-1	.	TRBV9	TRBD1
TGCGCCAGCAGCTTGGGGCGGGATTGGACTGAAGCTTTCTTT	CASSLGRDWTEAFF	TRBJ1-1	.	TRBV5-1	.
TGTGCCAGCAGTGGGGGAGAGGAGACAGATACGCAGTATTTT	CASSGGEETDTQYF	TRBJ2-3	once	TRBV6-4	.
TGTGCCAGCAGTTCCACTAGCGGGAGCTACAATGAGCAGTTCTTC	CASSSTSGSYNEQFF	TRBJ2-1	.	TRBV2	TRBD2
TGTGCCAGCAGCTTAGGAGCCTACGAGCAGTACTTC	CASSLGAYEQYF	TRBJ2-7	few	TRBV7-9	.
TGTGCCAGCAGTTACCGGGCGGGACTGAATAATTCACCCCTCCACTTT	CASSYRAGLNNSPLHF	TRBJ1-6	.	TRBV28	.